The 32 T cell receptor beta chains below come from one sample, sequenced in a study of shared clonotypes between healthy human individuals. The method was immunoSEQ multiplex PCR; TCRdb's version includes in-frame clones alone and lacks a portion of them. The sample holds about 2 million clones, 85% to 95% seen once. Sequencing was performed on naive CD4+ T cells sorted from blood. Subset meaning: CD45RA+ positively selected. The receptors shown here come from a man between 18 and 29 years old in good health.

Comments on this clone: This CDR3 is also generated by other DNA sequences in the sample. J is TRBJ2-7 and V is TRBV30; D possibly corresponds to TRBD1 (5 bases). The CDR3 has 14 residues. Germline values: CDR1 GTSNPN, CDR2 SVGIG (reference sequence). Trimming cost V 0 bases and J 0 bases, with 9 bases left between them. The CDR3 loop is CAWSVGPVSYEQYF. The CDR3 DNA follows: TGTGCCTGGAGTGTGGGGCCGGTCTCCTACGAGCAGTACTTC. Full variable domain (missing parts from reference TRBV30 and TRBJ2-7): SQTIHQWPATLVQPVGSPLSLECTVEGTSNPNLYWYRQAAGRGLQLLFYSVGIGQISSEVPQNLSASRPQDRQFILSSKKLLLSDSGFYLCAWSVGPVSYEQYFGPGTRLTVT.

The DNA for the CDR3 is TGTGCCAGCAGCTTTAGCGACAATGAGCAGTTCTTC. This sequence encodes CASSFSDNEQFF. The chain carries TRBV11-2 and TRBJ2-1, with D possibly matching TRBD2 (5 bases). The CDR3 contains 12 residues. The germline V and J ends were trimmed by 3 bases and 5 bases, with 5 bases remaining between them. CDR1 and CDR2 from the germline V gene are SGHAT and FQNNGV.

The gene calls are TRBV18 and TRBJ2-1; D may correspond to TRBD1 or TRBD2 (5 bases each). The germline V and J ends were trimmed by 2 bases and 2 bases, with 13 bases remaining between them. CDR3 length: 16 residues. CDR1 is KGHSH, CDR2 LQKENI, per germline. The CDR3 region is CASSPSLGTAYNEQFF. The CDR3 DNA reads TGTGCCAGCTCACCAAGTTTAGGGACCGCCTACAATGAGCAGTTCTTC.

The chain carries TRBV6-6 and TRBJ2-7; no clear D gene. Germline loops: CDR1 MNHNY, CDR2 SVGAGI (reference sequence). CDR3 length: 11 amino acids. Trimming shortened V by 5 bases and J by 4 bases, and 6 bases separated the two germline ends. CDR3 nucleotides: TGTGCCAGCAGTAGTATGTACGAGCAGTACTTC. Its protein is CASSSMYEQYF.

This clone was picked up one time. V gene TRBV2 combines with J gene TRBJ1-5, with 9 nucleotides matching TRBD1. The CDR3 runs to 15 residues. After removal of 8 bases from V and 4 bases from J, the junction contained 9 bases not matched to a gene. The germline V gene has CDR1 SNHLY and CDR2 FYNNEI. CDR3 loop: CASGNRGQGNQPQHF. CDR3 coding DNA: TGTGCCAGCGGCAACCGAGGACAGGGGAATCAGCCCCAGCATTTT.

As regards this clone: The identical CDR3 is also encoded by other nucleotide sequences in the sample. This rearrangement joins TRBV6-6 to TRBJ1-2; no reliable D call. The CDR3 runs to 11 residues. CDR1 MNHNY and CDR2 SVGAGI come from the germline V gene (reference sequence). Trimming removed 5 bases from V and 1 base from J, with 2 bases in between. The CDR3 loop is CASSSNYGYTF. In nucleotides, the CDR3 is TGTGCCAGCAGTAGTAACTATGGCTACACCTTC.

The chain couples TRBV12-5 to TRBJ2-7; TRBD1 or TRBD2 may be the D gene (7 bases each). V lost 1 base, J lost 1 base, and 11 bases lay in between. This CDR3 contains 15 residues. CDR1 and CDR2 from the germline V gene are LGHNT and FRNRAP. The CDR3 DNA is TGTGCTAGTGGTTTGGACAGGGGAGGGTCCTACGAGCAGTACTTC. It specifies CASGLDRGGSYEQYF.

The chain recombines TRBV9 with TRBJ1-3; 7 nucleotides line up with TRBD1. Germline V lookup: CDR1 SGDLS, CDR2 YYNGEE. Unmatched junction bases numbered 8, after V lost 2 bases and J lost 6 bases. This CDR3 has 15 amino acids. DNA for the CDR3: TGTGCCAGCAGCGTCGCAACAGGGGCGGAAAACACCATATATTTT. Translating gives CASSVATGAENTIYF. The whole variable domain, filled in from reference TRBV9 and TRBJ1-3, reads DSGVTQTPKHLITATGQRVTLRCSPRSGDLSVYWYQQSLDQGLQFLIQYYNGEERAKGNILERFSAQQFPDLHSELNLSSLELGDSALYFCASSVATGAENTIYFGEGSWLTVV.

V and J are TRBV7-3 and TRBJ2-3; no firm D call. From germline, CDR1 is SGHTA and CDR2 FQGTGA. The CDR3 covers 15 residues. Deletions cut 4 bases from V and 1 base from J, with 12 bases between. The CDR3 region is CASSSPQRGTDTQYF. In DNA form, the CDR3 reads TGTGCCAGCAGCTCCCCCCAGCGCGGCACAGATACGCAGTATTTT.

The chain couples TRBV10-2 to TRBJ2-7, with 13 bases aligning to TRBD2. CDR3 length: 16 residues. V shed 4 bases, J shed 6 bases, and the junction held 9 bases outside the gene matches. Germline CDR1 and CDR2: WSHSY and SAAADI. The CDR3 loop reads CASSGQLAGGLGEQYF. Written as DNA, the CDR3 is TGCGCCAGCAGTGGCCAACTAGCGGGAGGGCTCGGCGAGCAGTACTTC.

The chain employs TRBV11-2 and TRBJ1-5, with D possibly matching TRBD1 (5 bases). Trimming removed 4 bases at V and 2 bases at J, with 21 bases between. CDR1 is SGHAT, CDR2 FQNNGV, per germline. CDR3 length: 18 amino acids. CDR3 region: CASSSGLGGGIGNQPQHF. The CDR3 DNA follows: TGTGCCAGCAGCTCAGGACTGGGGGGAGGGATAGGCAATCAGCCCCAGCATTTT.

This rearrangement joins TRBV30 to TRBJ2-5; D gene uncertain. In germline, CDR1 is GTSNPN, CDR2 SVGIG (reference sequence). The length of the CDR3 is 13 residues. Trimming left V 0 bases short and J 3 bases short, with 8 bases between. This CDR3 is CAWSVTTKETQYF. The DNA of the CDR3 is TGTGCCTGGAGTGTCACGACCAAAGAGACCCAGTACTTC. The whole variable domain, remainder taken from reference TRBV30 and TRBJ2-5, is SQTIHQWPATLVQPVGSPLSLECTVEGTSNPNLYWYRQAAGRGLQLLFYSVGIGQISSEVPQNLSASRPQDRQFILSSKKLLLSDSGFYLCAWSVTTKETQYFGPGTRLLVL.

V is TRBV30 and J is TRBJ1-2; tentatively, D is TRBD1 (6 bases). Between the trimmed V and J ends, which lost 5 bases and 4 bases, there was a span of 26 bases. Germline V gene sequence: CDR1 GTSNPN, CDR2 SVGIG (reference sequence). The CDR3 consists of 17 residues. CDR3 sequence reads: CAWEGPGGTGWGYGYTF. The CDR3 nucleotides are TGTGCCTGGGAGGGGCCCGGGGGAACAGGGTGGGGCTATGGCTACACCTTC.

This chain links TRBV5-4 with TRBJ2-7, with 7 positions matching TRBD2. CDR1 is SGHNT, CDR2 YYREEE, per germline (reference sequence). The CDR3 extends over 12 amino acids. V was clipped by 3 bases and J by 6 bases; unmatched bases: 3. The CDR3 sequence: CASSSRGVEQYF. The CDR3 DNA reads TGTGCCAGCAGCTCCCGGGGGGTCGAGCAGTACTTC. The full variable domain, rest sourced from reference TRBV5-4 and TRBJ2-7, is ETGVTQSPTHLIKTRGQQVTLRCSSQSGHNTVSWYQQALGQGPQFIFQYYREEENGRGNFPPRFSGLQFPNYSSELNVNALELDDSALYLCASSSRGVEQYFGPGTRLTVT.

The chain has TRBV19 and TRBJ2-4; D remains ambiguous. CDR1 LNHDA and CDR2 SQIVND come from the germline V gene (reference sequence). V was shortened by 3 bases and J by 0 bases, with 6 bases between the two germline ends. The CDR3 totals 14 residues. The CDR3 here is CASSITGAKNIQYF. Written as DNA, the CDR3 is TGTGCCAGTAGTATTACGGGAGCCAAAAACATTCAGTACTTC.

This rearrangement joins TRBV7-9 to TRBJ2-7, with D perhaps matching TRBD1 or TRBD2 (5 bases each). Germline V gene sequence: CDR1 SEHNR, CDR2 FQNEAQ (reference sequence). The germline V and J ends were trimmed by 5 bases and 0 bases, with 17 bases remaining between them. The CDR3 runs 16 residues. This CDR3 is CASSGTTSRNSYEQYF. The CDR3 bases are TGTGCCAGCAGCGGGACGACTTCCCGTAACTCCTACGAGCAGTACTTC.

V usage is TRBV5-1 and J usage is TRBJ2-3; a possible D gene is TRBD2 (7 bases). The CDR3 has 15 amino acids. The germline gives CDR1 SGHRS, CDR2 YFSETQ. Trimming pared 3 bases from V and 4 bases from J, leaving 15 bases between. CDR3 region: CASSSTGRGPDTQYF. CDR3 nucleotide sequence: TGCGCCAGCAGCTCAACAGGGAGGGGCCCAGATACGCAGTATTTT.

This clone was seen a single time. This chain uses TRBV6-6 with TRBJ1-3; D unclear. The germline V gene has CDR1 MNHNY and CDR2 SVGAGI (reference sequence). The CDR3 is 11 amino acids. V gave up 6 bases and J gave up 8 bases, with 8 bases separating them. The CDR3 sequence is CASSFGDTIYF. CDR3 DNA: TGTGCCAGCAGCTTCGGGGACACCATATATTTT.

This clone was seen only once. The chain is built from TRBV27 and TRBJ2-7; TRBD2 matches at 9 bases. The V and J ends lost 4 bases and 3 bases, in that order; junction bases with no gene match: 7. The CDR3 sequence is 15 residues long. CDR1 and CDR2 from the germline V gene are MNHEY and SMNVEV (reference sequence). The CDR3 DNA sequence: TGTGCCAGCAGTTGGAGTAGCGGGGGCCTCTACGAGCAGTACTTC. Its protein product is CASSWSSGGLYEQYF.

This clone was seen just once. The chain joins TRBV29-1 to TRBJ1-1; no reliable D call. The germline gives CDR1 SQVTM, CDR2 ANQGSEA. The V gene lost 2 bases and the J gene lost 0 bases, with 10 bases spanning the gap. This CDR3 has 14 residues. This chain's CDR3 is CSVELRAMNTEAFF. CDR3 in DNA: TGCAGCGTTGAACTTAGAGCCATGAACACTGAAGCTTTCTTT.

This chain connects TRBV27 to TRBJ2-7, with no clear D. The germline V and J ends were trimmed by 0 bases and 6 bases, with 15 bases remaining between them. This CDR3 spans 15 amino acids. The germline CDR1 and CDR2 sequences are MNHEY and SMNVEV (reference sequence). CDR3 residues: CASSLSAVGQSEQYF. Here the CDR3 DNA reads TGTGCCAGCAGTTTATCTGCAGTCGGGCAGTCCGAGCAGTACTTC.

This rearrangement joins TRBV7-3 to TRBJ2-7; tentatively, D is TRBD1 (6 bases). V shed 7 bases and J shed 6 bases, with 10 bases lying between them. The CDR3 sequence is 11 residues long. Germline loops: CDR1 SGHTA, CDR2 FQGTGA. The CDR3 DNA follows: TGTGCCAGCAACACAGGGCCCGAGCAGTACTTC. Protein: CASNTGPEQYF.

The CDR3 DNA sequence: TGCGCCAGCAGTCTCGCAGTCGGACTGGGCGATAATGAGCAGTTCTTC. It is translated as CASSLAVGLGDNEQFF. The chain is built from TRBV5-1 and TRBJ2-1; D perhaps matches TRBD2 (5 bases). CDR1 and CDR2 (germline): SGHRS, YFSETQ. Trimming shortened V by 5 bases and J by 7 bases, and 22 bases separated the two germline ends. CDR3 length: 16 amino acids.

This rearrangement joins TRBV21-1 to TRBJ1-6; the table gives TRBD1 as D, unverified against the DNA. TRBV21-1 is a documented pseudogene. The CDR3 loop spans 17 amino acids. CDR3 residues: CASSKKDRVSYNSPLHF. CDR3 DNA: TGTGCCAGCAGCAAAAAGGACAGGGTCTCCTATAATTCACCCCTCCACTTT.

The CDR3 spells CASSITTGADTQYF. CDR3 sequence (DNA): TGTGCCAGCAGCATTACTACAGGGGCAGATACGCAGTATTTT. The J gene is TRBJ2-3, the V gene TRBV5-4, with 7 bases that match TRBD1. CDR1 is SGHNT, CDR2 YYREEE, per germline (reference sequence). The trim removed 4 bases at V and 4 bases at J, leaving 6 bases unmatched. This CDR3 has 14 amino acids.

The chain recombines TRBV29-1 with TRBJ1-4; no reliable D call. Looked up from germline, CDR1 is SQVTM and CDR2 is ANQGSEA. The CDR3 has 15 amino acids. Trimming shortened V by 2 bases and J by 8 bases, and 18 bases separated the two germline ends. The CDR3 DNA is TGCAGCGTTGAAATGTTAGGCAGAAGTGGGGAAAAACTGTTTTTT. As protein: CSVEMLGRSGEKLFF.

The chain carries TRBV28 and TRBJ2-5; TRBD2 matches 9 bases. This CDR3 contains 16 residues. CDR1 is MDHEN, CDR2 SYDVKM, per germline. V gave up 5 bases and J gave up 5 bases; unmatched junction bases: 12. CDR3 protein: CASSLPFSGSMETQYF. The CDR3 nucleotides read TGTGCCAGCAGTCTCCCGTTTAGCGGGAGTATGGAGACCCAGTACTTC.

V and J are TRBV10-3 and TRBJ2-5; TRBD1 agrees at 8 bases. The CDR3 runs to 13 residues. Germline V gene data show CDR1 as ENHRY and CDR2 as SYGVKD. Trimming at V came to 6 bases and at J to 1 base, leaving 1 base not matched to a gene. CDR3 bases: TGTGCCATCAGGGGACAGGTCCAAGAGACCCAGTACTTC. It specifies CAIRGQVQETQYF.

CDR3 in DNA: TGTGCCAGCAGCTTTACAACAGGCAATTCACCCCTCCACTTT. Translation: CASSFTTGNSPLHF. The chain links TRBV7-2 to TRBJ1-6, with a weak D call TRBD1 (5 bases). This CDR3 has 14 amino acids. Germline V gives CDR1 SGHTA, CDR2 FQGNSA. V shed 3 bases and J shed 7 bases, with 10 bases lying between them.

The chain combines TRBV5-6 with TRBJ2-3, with 7 bases lining up with TRBD1. Trimming at V came to 4 bases and at J to 5 bases, leaving 13 bases not matched to a gene. CDR1 is SGHDT, CDR2 YYEEEE, per germline. CDR3 length: 16 residues. The CDR3 sequence: CASSTRQGSVGDTQYF. As DNA, the CDR3 is TGTGCCAGCAGCACCAGACAGGGCAGTGTGGGAGATACGCAGTATTTT.

The gene calls are TRBV7-9 and TRBJ2-1, with D perhaps matching TRBD1 or TRBD2 (5 bases each). The CDR3 runs to 15 residues. Germline V CDR1 and CDR2: SEHNR, FQNEAQ (reference sequence). Trimming pared 5 bases from V and 1 base from J, leaving 12 bases between. The CDR3 region is CASSPGTQSYNEQFF. DNA of the CDR3: TGTGCCAGCAGCCCCGGGACGCAATCCTACAATGAGCAGTTCTTC.

This chain joins TRBV18 and TRBJ1-5; 11 nucleotides agree with TRBD1. CDR1 and CDR2 from the germline V gene are KGHSH and LQKENI. V was clipped by 5 bases and J by 3 bases; unmatched bases: 12. The CDR3 covers 18 residues. CDR3 region: CASSSNAGQGANNQPQHF. The CDR3 coding sequence is TGTGCCAGCTCATCGAACGCCGGACAGGGGGCCAACAATCAGCCCCAGCATTTT.